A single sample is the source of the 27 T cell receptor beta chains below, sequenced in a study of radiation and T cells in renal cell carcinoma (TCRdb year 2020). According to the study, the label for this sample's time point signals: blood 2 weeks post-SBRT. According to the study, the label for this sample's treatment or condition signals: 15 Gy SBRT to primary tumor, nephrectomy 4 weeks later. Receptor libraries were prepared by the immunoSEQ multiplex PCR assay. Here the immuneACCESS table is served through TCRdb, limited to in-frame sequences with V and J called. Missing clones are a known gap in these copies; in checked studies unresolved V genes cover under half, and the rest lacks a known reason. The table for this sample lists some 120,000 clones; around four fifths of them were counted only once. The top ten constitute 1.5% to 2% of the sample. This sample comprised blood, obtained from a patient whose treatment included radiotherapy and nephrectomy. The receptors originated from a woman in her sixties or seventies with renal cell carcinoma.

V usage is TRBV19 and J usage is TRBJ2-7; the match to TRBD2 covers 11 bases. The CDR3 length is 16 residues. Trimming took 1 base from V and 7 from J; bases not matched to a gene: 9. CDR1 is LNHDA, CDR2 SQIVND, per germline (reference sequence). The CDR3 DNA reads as TGTGCCAGTAGTATAGGTACTAGCGGGAGCTTCTTAGAGCAGTACTTC. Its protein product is CASSIGTSGSFLEQYF.

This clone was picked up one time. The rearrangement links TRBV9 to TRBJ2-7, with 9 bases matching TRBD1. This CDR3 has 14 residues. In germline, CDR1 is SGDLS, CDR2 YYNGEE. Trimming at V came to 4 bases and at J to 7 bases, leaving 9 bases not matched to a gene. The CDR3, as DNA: TGTGCCAGCAGCCCTTGGGACAGGGACTGGGAGCAGTACTTC. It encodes CASSPWDRDWEQYF.

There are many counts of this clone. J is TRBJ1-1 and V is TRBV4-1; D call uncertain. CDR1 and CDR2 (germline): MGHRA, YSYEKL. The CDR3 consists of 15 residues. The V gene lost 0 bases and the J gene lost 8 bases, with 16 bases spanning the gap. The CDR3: CASSQEPGSLYEAFF. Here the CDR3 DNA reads TGCGCCAGCAGCCAAGAGCCGGGCAGCCTCTACGAAGCTTTCTTT.

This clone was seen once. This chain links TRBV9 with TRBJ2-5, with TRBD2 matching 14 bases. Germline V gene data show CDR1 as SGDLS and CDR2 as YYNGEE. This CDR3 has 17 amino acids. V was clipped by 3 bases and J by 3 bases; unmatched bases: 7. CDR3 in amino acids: CASSAPRGLAGEETQYF. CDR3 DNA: TGTGCCAGCAGCGCCCCGAGGGGACTAGCGGGAGAAGAGACCCAGTACTTC.

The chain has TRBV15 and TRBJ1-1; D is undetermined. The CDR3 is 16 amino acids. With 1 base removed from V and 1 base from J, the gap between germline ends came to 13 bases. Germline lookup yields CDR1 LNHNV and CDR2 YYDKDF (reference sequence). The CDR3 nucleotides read TGTGCCACCAGCAGAGGAACACCCGGGAGGAACACTGAAGCTTTCTTT. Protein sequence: CATSRGTPGRNTEAFF.

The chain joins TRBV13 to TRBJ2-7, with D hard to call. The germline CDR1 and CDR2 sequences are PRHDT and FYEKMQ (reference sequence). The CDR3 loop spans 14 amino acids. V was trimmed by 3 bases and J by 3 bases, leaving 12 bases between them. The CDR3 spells CASSFPPWDYEQYF. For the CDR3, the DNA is TGTGCCAGCAGCTTCCCCCCTTGGGACTACGAGCAGTACTTC.

The CDR3 DNA follows: TGTGCCAGCAGTTACCGGACAGGGGGTCGTAATTCACCCCTCCACTTT. Encoded protein: CASSYRTGGRNSPLHF. This chain links TRBV6-5 with TRBJ1-6; 10 nucleotides match TRBD1. CDR1 is MNHEY, CDR2 SVGAGI, per germline. The V gene end was trimmed by 2 bases and the J gene end by 6 bases; junction bases not matched to a gene: 4. The CDR3 is 16 residues long.

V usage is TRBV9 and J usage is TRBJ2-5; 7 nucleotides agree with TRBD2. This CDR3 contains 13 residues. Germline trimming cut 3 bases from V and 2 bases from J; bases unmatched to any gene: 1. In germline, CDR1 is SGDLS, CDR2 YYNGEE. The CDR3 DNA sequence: TGTGCCAGCAGCGCGGGACTACAAGAGACCCAGTACTTC. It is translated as CASSAGLQETQYF.

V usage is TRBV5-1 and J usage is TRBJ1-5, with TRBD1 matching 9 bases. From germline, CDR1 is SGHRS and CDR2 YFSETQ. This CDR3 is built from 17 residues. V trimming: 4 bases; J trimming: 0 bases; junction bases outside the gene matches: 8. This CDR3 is CASSPGQGSYSNQPQHF. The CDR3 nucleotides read TGCGCCAGCAGCCCCGGACAGGGGAGCTATAGCAATCAGCCCCAGCATTTT.

CDR3 DNA: TGTGCCACCAGCAGATCCGGGCCTAATGAAAAACTGTTTTTT. It encodes CATSRSGPNEKLFF. The chain has TRBV15 and TRBJ1-4; no reliable D call. The germline V gene encodes CDR1 LNHNV and CDR2 YYDKDF (reference sequence). The CDR3 loop spans 14 amino acids. The ends were cut back, 2 bases at V and 3 bases at J, with 7 bases in the middle.

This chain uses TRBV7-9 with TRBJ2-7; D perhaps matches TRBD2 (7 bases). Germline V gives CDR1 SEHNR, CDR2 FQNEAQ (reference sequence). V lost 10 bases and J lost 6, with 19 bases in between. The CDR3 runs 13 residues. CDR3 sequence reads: CATRRGAGSEQYF. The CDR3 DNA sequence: TGTGCCACCCGCCGGGGGGCTGGGAGCGAGCAGTACTTC. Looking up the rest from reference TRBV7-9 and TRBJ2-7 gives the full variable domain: DTGVSQNPRHKITKRGQNVTFRCDPISEHNRLYWYRQTLGQGPEFLTYFQNEAQLEKSRLLSDRFSAERPKGSFSTLEIQRTEQGDSAMYLCATRRGAGSEQYFGPGTRLTVT.

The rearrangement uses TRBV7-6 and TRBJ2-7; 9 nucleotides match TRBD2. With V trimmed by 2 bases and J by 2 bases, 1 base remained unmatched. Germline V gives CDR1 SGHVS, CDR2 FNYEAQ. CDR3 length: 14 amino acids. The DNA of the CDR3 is TGTGCCAGCAGCTTACAGCGGGGGGCCTACGAGCAGTACTTC. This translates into CASSLQRGAYEQYF.

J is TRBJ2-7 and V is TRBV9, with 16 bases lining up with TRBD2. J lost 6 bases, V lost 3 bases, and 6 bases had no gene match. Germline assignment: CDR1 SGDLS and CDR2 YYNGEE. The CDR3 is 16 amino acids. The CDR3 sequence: CASSERGLAGGGEQYF. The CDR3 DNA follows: TGTGCCAGCAGCGAGAGGGGACTAGCGGGAGGGGGCGAGCAGTACTTC.

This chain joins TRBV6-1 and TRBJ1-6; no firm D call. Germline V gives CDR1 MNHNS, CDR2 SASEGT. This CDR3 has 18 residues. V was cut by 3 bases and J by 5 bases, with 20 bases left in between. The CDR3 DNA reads TGTGCCAGCAGTGATGTTCTGTCATTCCAAGGGAATAATTCACCCCTCCACTTT. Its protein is CASSDVLSFQGNNSPLHF.

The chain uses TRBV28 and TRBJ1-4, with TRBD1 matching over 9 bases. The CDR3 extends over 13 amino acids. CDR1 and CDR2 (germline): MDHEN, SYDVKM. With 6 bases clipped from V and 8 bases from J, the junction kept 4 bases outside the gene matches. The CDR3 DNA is TGTGCCAGCAGGGGACAGGGTGGAGAAAAACTGTTTTTT. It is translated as CASRGQGGEKLFF.

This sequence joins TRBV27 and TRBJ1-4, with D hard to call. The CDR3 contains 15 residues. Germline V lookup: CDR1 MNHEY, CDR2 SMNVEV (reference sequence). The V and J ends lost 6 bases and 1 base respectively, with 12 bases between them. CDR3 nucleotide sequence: TGTGCCAGCAGCGGACTGGGTTTAACTAATGAAAAACTGTTTTTT. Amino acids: CASSGLGLTNEKLFF.

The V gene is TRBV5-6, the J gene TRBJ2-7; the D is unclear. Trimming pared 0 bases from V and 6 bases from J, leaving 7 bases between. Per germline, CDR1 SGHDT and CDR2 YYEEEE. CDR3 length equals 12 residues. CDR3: CASSLVAVEQYF. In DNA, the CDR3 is TGTGCCAGCAGCTTGGTGGCTGTCGAGCAGTACTTC.

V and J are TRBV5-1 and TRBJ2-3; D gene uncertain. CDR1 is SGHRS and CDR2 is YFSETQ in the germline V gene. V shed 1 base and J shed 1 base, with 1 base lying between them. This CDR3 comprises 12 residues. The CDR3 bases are TGCGCCAGCAGCTTGCGCACAGATACGCAGTATTTT. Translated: CASSLRTDTQYF.

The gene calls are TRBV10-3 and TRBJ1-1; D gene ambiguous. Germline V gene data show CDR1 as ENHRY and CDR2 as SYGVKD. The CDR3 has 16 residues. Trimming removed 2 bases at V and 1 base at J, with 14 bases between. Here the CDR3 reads CAISEGVNRGNTEAFF. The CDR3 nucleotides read TGTGCCATCAGTGAGGGGGTGAACCGGGGGAACACTGAAGCTTTCTTT.

The CDR3 loop is CASSAVIQNTEAFF. In DNA, the CDR3 is TGTGCCAGCAGCGCTGTTATCCAGAACACTGAAGCTTTCTTT. V and J are TRBV5-4 and TRBJ1-1; no definite D call. CDR3 length: 14 residues. The ends were cut back, 4 bases at V and 1 base at J, with 11 bases in the middle. Germline V lookup: CDR1 SGHNT, CDR2 YYREEE (reference sequence). The full variable domain, with the rest looked up from reference TRBV5-4 and TRBJ1-1, is ETGVTQSPTHLIKTRGQQVTLRCSSQSGHNTVSWYQQALGQGPQFIFQYYREEENGRGNFPPRFSGLQFPNYSSELNVNALELDDSALYLCASSAVIQNTEAFFGQGTRLTVV.

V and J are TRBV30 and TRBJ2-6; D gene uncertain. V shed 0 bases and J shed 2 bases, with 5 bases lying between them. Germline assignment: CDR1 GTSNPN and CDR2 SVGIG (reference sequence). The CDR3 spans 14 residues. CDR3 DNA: TGTGCCTGGAGTGTTATGACTGGGGCCAACGTCCTGACTTTC. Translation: CAWSVMTGANVLTF.

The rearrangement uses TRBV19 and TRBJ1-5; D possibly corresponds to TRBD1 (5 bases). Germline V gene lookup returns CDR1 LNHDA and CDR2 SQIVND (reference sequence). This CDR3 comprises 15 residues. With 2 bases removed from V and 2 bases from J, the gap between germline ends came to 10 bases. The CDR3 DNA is TGTGCCAGTAGTATATTCCGGGACGGCAATCAGCCCCAGCATTTT. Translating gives CASSIFRDGNQPQHF. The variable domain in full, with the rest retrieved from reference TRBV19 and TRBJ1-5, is DGGITQSPKYLFRKEGQNVTLSCEQNLNHDAMYWYRQDPGQGLRLIYYSQIVNDFQKGDIAEGYSVSREKKESFPLTVTSAQKNPTAFYLCASSIFRDGNQPQHFGDGTRLSIL.

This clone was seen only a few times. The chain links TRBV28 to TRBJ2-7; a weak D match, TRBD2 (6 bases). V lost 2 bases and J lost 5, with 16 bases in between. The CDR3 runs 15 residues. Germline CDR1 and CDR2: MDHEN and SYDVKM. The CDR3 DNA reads TGTGCCAGCAGTTTAAAGATCAGCGGGCGGGACGAGCAGTACTTC. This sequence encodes CASSLKISGRDEQYF. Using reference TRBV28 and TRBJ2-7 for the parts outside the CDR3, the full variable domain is DVKVTQSSRYLVKRTGEKVFLECVQDMDHENMFWYRQDPGLGLRLIYFSYDVKMKEKGDIPEGYSVSREKKERFSLILESASTNQTSMYLCASSLKISGRDEQYFGPGTRLTVT.

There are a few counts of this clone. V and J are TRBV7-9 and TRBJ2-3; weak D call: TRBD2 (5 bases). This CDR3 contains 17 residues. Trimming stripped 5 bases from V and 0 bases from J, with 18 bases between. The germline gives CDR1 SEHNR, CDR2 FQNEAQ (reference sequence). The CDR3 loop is CASSPERALLSTDTQYF. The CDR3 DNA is TGTGCCAGCAGCCCCGAGAGGGCTCTTCTTAGCACAGATACGCAGTATTTT.

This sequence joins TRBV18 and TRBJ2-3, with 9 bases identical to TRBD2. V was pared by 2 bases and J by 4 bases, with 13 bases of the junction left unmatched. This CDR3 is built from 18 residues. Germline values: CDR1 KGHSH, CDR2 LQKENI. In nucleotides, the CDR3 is TGTGCCAGCTCACCAGGCGTGGGACTAGCAGGTGGCGCAGATACGCAGTATTTT. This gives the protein CASSPGVGLAGGADTQYF.

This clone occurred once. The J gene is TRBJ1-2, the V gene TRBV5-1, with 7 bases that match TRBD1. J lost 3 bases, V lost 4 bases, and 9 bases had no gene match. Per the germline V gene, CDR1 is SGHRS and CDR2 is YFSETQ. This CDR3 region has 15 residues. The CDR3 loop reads CASSTSPGTDYGYTF. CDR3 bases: TGCGCCAGCAGCACATCCCCCGGGACAGACTATGGCTACACCTTC.

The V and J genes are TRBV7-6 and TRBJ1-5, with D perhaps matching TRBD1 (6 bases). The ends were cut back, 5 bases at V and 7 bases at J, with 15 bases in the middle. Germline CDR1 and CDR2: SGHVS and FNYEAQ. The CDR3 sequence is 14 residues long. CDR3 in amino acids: CASSPTGSGQPQHF. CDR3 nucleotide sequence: TGTGCCAGCAGCCCTACAGGGAGCGGACAGCCCCAGCATTTT.